Presented here are 13 T cell receptor beta chains from one specimen sequenced in a study of blood T cell repertoires in COVID-19. Produced via immunoSEQ multiplex PCR; TCRdb's table is partial and in-frame only. This repertoire shows fewer than 250,000 clones, approximately 88% found once; its top ten account for 5.5% to 6.5%. Material for sequencing was peripheral blood. The receptor source for this set is a man between 60 and 70 years old who had recovered from COVID-19.

The V call is TRBV7-8, the J call TRBJ1-5; D is possibly TRBD1 (5 bases). The CDR3 contains 13 residues. Deletions cut 5 bases from V and 8 bases from J, with 13 bases between. The germline V gene encodes CDR1 SGHVS and CDR2 FQNEAQ. The CDR3 nucleotides read TGTGCCAGCAGCCTGGGGGGGGTGAAGCCCCAGCATTTT. Translating it yields CASSLGGVKPQHF.

The chain carries TRBV5-1 and TRBJ2-1; a possible D gene is TRBD1 (6 bases). The CDR3 loop spans 14 amino acids. Germline V gene sequence: CDR1 SGHRS, CDR2 YFSETQ. The germline V and J ends were trimmed by 1 base and 5 bases, with 10 bases remaining between them. In DNA, the CDR3 is TGCGCCAGCAGCTTGATACAGGGAAACAATGAGCAGTTCTTC. This codes for CASSLIQGNNEQFF.

This chain links TRBV7-9 with TRBJ2-7; 7 positions agree with TRBD2. This CDR3 contains 15 residues. Germline lookup yields CDR1 SEHNR and CDR2 FQNEAQ (reference sequence). V shed 1 base, J shed 4 bases, and the junction held 7 bases outside the gene matches. The CDR3 nucleotides read TGTGCCAGCAGCTTAGGTCACGGGAGGACTTACGAGCAGTACTTC. Translation: CASSLGHGRTYEQYF. Full variable domain (missing parts from reference TRBV7-9 and TRBJ2-7): DTGVSQNPRHKITKRGQNVTFRCDPISEHNRLYWYRQTLGQGPEFLTYFQNEAQLEKSRLLSDRFSAERPKGSFSTLEIQRTEQGDSAMYLCASSLGHGRTYEQYFGPGTRLTVT.

V usage is TRBV7-3 and J usage is TRBJ2-1; 11 bases agree with TRBD1. Germline V gene lookup returns CDR1 SGHTA and CDR2 FQGTGA. This CDR3 region has 15 residues. V shed 5 bases, J shed 3 bases, and the junction held 3 bases outside the gene matches. CDR3 coding DNA: TGTGCCAGCAGCCCGGGGACAGGGGGCTACAATGAGCAGTTCTTC. This codes for CASSPGTGGYNEQFF.

This clone is a singleton in its sample. The genes are TRBV5-4 and TRBJ2-1, with TRBD2 as a possible D gene (6 bases). CDR1 SGHNT and CDR2 YYREEE come from the germline V gene (reference sequence). The CDR3 has 14 amino acids. Trimming took off 6 bases at V and 7 bases at J, with 17 bases between the two ends. The CDR3 spells CASTASRDMNEQFF. The CDR3 nucleotides read TGTGCCAGCACCGCCTCGCGGGATATGAATGAGCAGTTCTTC. Full variable domain (remainder filled in from reference TRBV5-4 and TRBJ2-1): ETGVTQSPTHLIKTRGQQVTLRCSSQSGHNTVSWYQQALGQGPQFIFQYYREEENGRGNFPPRFSGLQFPNYSSELNVNALELDDSALYLCASTASRDMNEQFFGPGTRLTVL.

This chain links TRBV6-5 with TRBJ1-5; perhaps TRBD1 as D (5 bases). Germline V lookup: CDR1 MNHEY, CDR2 SVGAGI. Trimming removed 6 bases from V and 5 bases from J, with 14 bases in between. The CDR3 extends over 14 amino acids. The CDR3: CASRARGRDQPQHF. CDR3 coding DNA: TGTGCCAGCAGAGCAAGGGGTCGTGATCAGCCCCAGCATTTT.

V is TRBV9 and J is TRBJ2-3, with TRBD2 identical over 7 bases. This CDR3 is built from 16 residues. Trimming removed 4 bases from V and 2 bases from J; junction bases left unmatched: 10. The germline V gene encodes CDR1 SGDLS and CDR2 YYNGEE. The CDR3 protein is CASSPGEGRATDTQYF. The CDR3 region has the DNA TGTGCCAGCAGCCCCGGGGAGGGACGAGCCACAGATACGCAGTATTTT.

This clone was detected only a few times. DNA of the CDR3: TGTGCCAGCAGCTTGGAAAACAGGGGGACTGAAGCTTTCTTT. This encodes CASSLENRGTEAFF. The chain uses TRBV11-3 and TRBJ1-1, with 8 bases matching TRBD1. The V segment lost 3 bases and the J segment 5 bases; nucleotides outside the gene matches: 5. Per germline, CDR1 SGHNT and CDR2 YENEEA. The length of the CDR3 is 14 residues.

This clone appeared once. The CDR3 coding sequence is TGTGCCAGCAGCACCGGGACTGGGAGTAATGAGCAGTTCTTC. Amino acids: CASSTGTGSNEQFF. V is TRBV11-2 and J is TRBJ2-1; perhaps TRBD2 as D (6 bases). V lost 5 bases to trimming and J lost 7 bases, with 15 bases between them. Germline V gene data show CDR1 as SGHAT and CDR2 as FQNNGV. There are 14 residues in the CDR3.

The chain is built from TRBV5-6 and TRBJ2-3; no firm D call. The CDR3 length is 14 residues. Trimming cost V 2 bases and J 4 bases, with 11 bases left between them. Germline CDR1 reads SGHDT; CDR2 reads YYEEEE. The CDR3 bases are TGTGCCAGCAGCTTTTCGGCAGGATCAGATACGCAGTATTTT. Amino acids: CASSFSAGSDTQYF. The full variable domain, with the rest looked up from reference TRBV5-6 and TRBJ2-3, is DAGVTQSPTHLIKTRGQQVTLRCSPKSGHDTVSWYQQALGQGPQFIFQYYEEEERQRGNFPDRFSGHQFPNYSSELNVNALLLGDSALYLCASSFSAGSDTQYFGPGTRLTVL.

This chain connects TRBV19 to TRBJ1-4, with 7 nucleotides matching TRBD1. Losses at the gene ends were 4 bases for V and 8 bases for J; bases not matched to a gene: 10. The CDR3 runs 15 residues. The V gene's germline CDR1 is LNHDA and CDR2 SQIVND (reference sequence). The CDR3 DNA reads as TGTGCCAGTAGTAGCTACAGGGGCGGCGGGGAAAAACTGTTTTTT. Translated: CASSSYRGGGEKLFF.

On this clone: A junction end diverges from the germline sequence, so it may reflect a read error. The chain recombines TRBV7-7 with TRBJ2-7; TRBD2 matches at 8 bases. Germline values: CDR1 SSHAT, CDR2 FNYEAQ (reference sequence). This CDR3 is 13 amino acids long. The CDR3 DNA sequence: TGTGCTAGCAGCGACGGGAGGGCCTACGAGCAGTACTTC. Protein: CASSDGRAYEQYF. Supplemented by reference TRBV7-7 and TRBJ2-7, the full variable domain reads GAGVSQSPRYKVTKRGQDVTLRCDPISSHATLYWYQQALGQGPEFLTYFNYEAQPDKSGLPSDRFSAERPEGSISTLTIQRTEQRDSAMYRCASSDGRAYEQYFGPGTRLTVT.

The sample holds one count of this clone. The chain is built from TRBV5-1 and TRBJ1-6; D remains ambiguous. With 1 base removed from V and 6 bases from J, the gap between germline ends came to 8 bases. CDR3 size: 14 residues. CDR1 is SGHRS and CDR2 is YFSETQ in the germline V gene. The DNA for the CDR3 is TGCGCCAGCAGCTTGCGTCAGTTTAATTCACCCCTCCACTTT. It translates to CASSLRQFNSPLHF. The full variable domain, completed using reference TRBV5-1 and TRBJ1-6, is KAGVTQTPRYLIKTRGQQVTLSCSPISGHRSVSWYQQTPGQGLQFLFEYFSETQRNKGNFPGRFSGRQFSNSRSEMNVSTLELGDSALYLCASSLRQFNSPLHFGNGTRLTVT.